Below, 11 T cell receptor beta chains from the same sample are listed, as sequenced in a study of shared clonotypes between healthy human individuals. The table came from immunoSEQ multiplex PCR; TCRdb's copy has only in-frame clones and leaves some out. The repertoire includes hundreds of thousands of clones, about 95% of them detected once, and about 0.11% sits in the top ten. As defined, naive CD8 cells were CD45RO-negative and positively selected for CCR7, with terminally differentiated effector memory CD45RA+ cells excluded. The sequencing sample was made of naive CD8+ T cells sorted from blood. All receptors derive from a woman aged 25 to 39 in good health.

V is TRBV2 and J is TRBJ1-6; D is undetermined. The germline V and J ends were trimmed by 3 bases and 6 bases, with 9 bases remaining between them. Germline lookup yields CDR1 SNHLY and CDR2 FYNNEI. The CDR3 runs 14 residues. The CDR3 sequence: CASSETRGNSPLHF. In DNA, the CDR3 is TGTGCCAGCAGTGAGACTCGTGGTAATTCACCCCTCCACTTT.

This chain links TRBV27 with TRBJ2-6, with D tentatively TRBD2 (5 bases). From germline, CDR1 is MNHEY and CDR2 SMNVEV (reference sequence). V lost 6 bases and J 3 bases, leaving 12 bases between the germline ends. The length of the CDR3 is 15 residues. This CDR3 is CASRSGFGGANVLTF. The CDR3, as DNA: TGTGCCAGCAGGTCGGGGTTTGGTGGGGCCAACGTCCTGACTTTC. Drawing the rest from reference TRBV27 and TRBJ2-6, the complete variable domain is EAQVTQNPRYLITVTGKKLTVTCSQNMNHEYMSWYRQDPGLGLRQIYYSMNVEVTDKGDVPEGYKVSRKEKRNFPLILESPSPNQTSLYFCASRSGFGGANVLTFGAGSRLTVL.

CDR3 nucleotides: TGTGCCAGCAGCTTAGGGGTTACCTACGAGCAGTACTTC. Translating it yields CASSLGVTYEQYF. The gene calls are TRBV6-1 and TRBJ2-7; TRBD1 might be the D (5 bases). The germline V gene encodes CDR1 MNHNS and CDR2 SASEGT. The CDR3 sequence is 13 residues long. The ends were cut back, 6 bases at V and 2 bases at J, with 11 bases in the middle.

The rearrangement links TRBV7-9 to TRBJ1-3, with no clear D. Deletions cut 5 bases from V and 0 bases from J, with 5 bases between. The CDR3 spans 13 residues. Looked up from germline, CDR1 is SEHNR and CDR2 is FQNEAQ (reference sequence). CDR3 DNA sequence: TGTGCCAGCAGCACCGGCTCTGGAAACACCATATATTTT. Translating it yields CASSTGSGNTIYF.

This clone showed up just once. The V gene is TRBV5-5, the J gene TRBJ2-7; 8 nucleotides align to TRBD1. The CDR3 contains 15 residues. CDR1 and CDR2 (germline): SGHKS, YYEKEE (reference sequence). The ends lost 4 bases at V and 2 bases at J; junction bases unmatched: 8. CDR3 nucleotide sequence: TGTGCCAGCAGCCCTCCCCGGGACAGGACCTACGAGCAGTACTTC. Residues: CASSPPRDRTYEQYF.

This chain uses TRBV5-1 with TRBJ2-2; D is perhaps TRBD2 (5 bases). The germline V and J ends were trimmed by 0 bases and 0 bases, with 12 bases remaining between them. Per germline, CDR1 SGHRS and CDR2 YFSETQ. This CDR3 comprises 17 residues. For the CDR3, the DNA is TGCGCCAGCAGCTTGGTGGCGGGTCCATCGAACACCGGGGAGCTGTTTTTT. Protein product: CASSLVAGPSNTGELFF. Variable domain in full (rest from reference TRBV5-1 and TRBJ2-2): KAGVTQTPRYLIKTRGQQVTLSCSPISGHRSVSWYQQTPGQGLQFLFEYFSETQRNKGNFPGRFSGRQFSNSRSEMNVSTLELGDSALYLCASSLVAGPSNTGELFFGEGSRLTVL.

V usage is TRBV7-3 and J usage is TRBJ2-1; 10 bases are a match to TRBD2. The CDR3 has 16 amino acids. Trimming removed 4 bases from V and 4 bases from J; junction bases left unmatched: 7. CDR1 SGHTA and CDR2 FQGTGA come from the germline V gene. Here the CDR3 reads CASSSSSGRPYNEQFF. The CDR3 DNA follows: TGTGCCAGCAGCTCCTCTAGCGGGAGACCTTACAATGAGCAGTTCTTC.

The J gene is TRBJ1-1, the V gene TRBV27; D call uncertain. Between the trimmed V and J ends, which lost 10 bases and 1 base, there was a span of 19 bases. The CDR3 runs 15 residues. Germline CDR1 reads MNHEY; CDR2 reads SMNVEV (reference sequence). The CDR3 is CATRGNKWANTEAFF. The CDR3 DNA is TGTGCCACCAGAGGAAATAAGTGGGCGAACACTGAAGCTTTCTTT.

V is TRBV13 and J is TRBJ2-7; no clear D gene. Germline V gene lookup returns CDR1 PRHDT and CDR2 FYEKMQ (reference sequence). V was pared by 5 bases and J by 1 base, with 9 bases between. The CDR3 has 13 amino acids. The CDR3 nucleotides are TGTGCCAGCAGCCGAGACTCATCCTACGAGCAGTACTTC. Translating it yields CASSRDSSYEQYF.

V and J are TRBV27 and TRBJ2-7; 8 positions agree with TRBD1. Trimming took 5 bases from V and 3 from J; bases not matched to a gene: 6. This CDR3 spans 14 amino acids. CDR1 MNHEY and CDR2 SMNVEV come from the germline V gene (reference sequence). CDR3 loop: CASSIFRGHYEQYF. The CDR3 DNA is TGTGCCAGCAGTATTTTCAGGGGGCACTACGAGCAGTACTTC.

The rearrangement links TRBV19 to TRBJ1-5; D is unresolved. CDR1 is LNHDA and CDR2 is SQIVND in the germline V gene (reference sequence). V was trimmed by 7 bases and J by 4 bases, leaving 11 bases between them. This CDR3 contains 13 residues. CDR3 nucleotides: TGTGCCAGTAACCCCGATCTGAATCAGCCCCAGCATTTT. Amino acid sequence: CASNPDLNQPQHF.